This record concerns one T cell receptor beta chain sequence. Its antigen remains unidentified. The junction shows a germline mismatch at one end, possibly a read error. The library relied on multiplex PCR. Sequencing was carried out with an Illumina HiSeq 2500. TCRbeta libraries were built by three rounds of nested PCR using primers (Table S4), following protocols modified from ARM-PCR. Before sequencing, PCR products in the 200-500 bp range were cut out of the gel and cleaned up using the QIAquick gel extraction kit. Per the authors' processing: Trimmomatic was used to clean the reads, FLASH merged the cleaned reads into complete CDR3 sequences, and MiTCR assigned the sequences to V(D)J germline segments. Clonal diversity was calculated as the inverse Simpson's index using VDJtools. In-frame sequences lacking a premature stop codon were counted as productive reads. The public reads were reanalyzed by TCRdb: fastp trimming at Q25, MiXCR alignment, in-frame beta chains only. For every CDR3 protein sequence, its rows merge into one entry that carries the most common genes and DNA. What appears here as the V and J calls and clone size reflects TCRdb's work, not the paper's. Counted in this sample were tens of thousands of distinct CDR3 sequences; roughly 76% of them appeared once. About an eighth of the sample belongs to the ten largest clones.

The data stem from a study of tumor and adjacent non-tumor tissue in lung cancer (dated by TCRdb to 2017 to 2018). Study-level background: By cancer type, the cohort comprised eleven to twelve adenocarcinoma patients, 2 squamous cell carcinoma patients and 1 small cell lung cancer patient. Ages among the roughly 15 patients ranged from about 31 to 85 years, there were about ten men and 5 women, and disease was at TNM stage I to III. A total of fewer than 150 million productive TCRbeta reads were generated by sequencing, corresponding to an average of approximately 4.3 million reads per sample. TCRbeta CDR3 sequencing was performed on fewer than 35 paired specimens, with one tumor sample and one normal lung sample collected per patient. The study compared bulk TCRbeta repertoires between lung tumor tissue and matched distant non-tumor lung tissue from 15 lung cancer patients.

RNA was isolated from bulk, unsorted tissue, and RNA quality was assessed with a NanoDrop ND-1000 and an Agilent 2100. The donors were newly diagnosed lung cancer patients admitted for thoracic surgery in China from August to November 2014 who had not received prior chemotherapy. The study excluded patients who had received radiotherapy or chemotherapy before or who had another cancer at the same time. Surgical tissue pieces of about 1-2.1 cm3 were preserved in RNAlater solution and were kept at -80 degrees C until use. Broader findings and caveats from the paper: The methods do not name the sequencing platform or mention unique molecular identifiers. TCR diversity was significantly higher in younger patients, and higher tumor TCR diversity was associated with shorter overall and disease-free survival. Peripheral blood was not sequenced, so blood TCRbeta repertoires were not examined in the lung cancer patients of the study. With only approximately 15 patients in the cohort, the authors noted that larger samples and more detailed clinical data are needed. Significantly higher TCR diversity (inverse Simpson) was observed in tumor tissue than in normal lung tissue (431.37 vs 166.20, P = 0.0075, Mann-Whitney U test). In normal lung, the top 100 clones accounted for a significantly larger cumulative share of the repertoire than in tumor tissue.

The origin of this receptor is a woman between 50 and 59 years old with non-small cell lung cancer. The specimen was lung tumor tissue.

The nucleotide sequence reads as follows: TGCAGTACTAGAAACATGCAGGCCCTTTCCTATGAGCAGTACTTC. It encodes CSTRNMQALSYEQYF. The chain was built from TRBV20-1 and TRBJ2-7; possibly the D gene is TRBD2, per 5 matching bases. The germline V gene (reference sequence) supplies CDR1 DFQATT and CDR2 SNEGSKA. The CDR3 measures 15 amino acids from cysteine to phenylalanine. The entry retains the CDR3 DNA only, 45 bases that are in frame from base 1.